Following are 31 T cell receptor beta chains from one sample sequenced in a study of blood T cell repertoires in COVID-19. Repertoires were generated with immunoSEQ multiplex PCR, while TCRdb's copy carries only in-frame clones and drops some. Here the sample spans approximately 140,000 clones, approximately 80% being singletons. Sequencing used peripheral blood. The receptors shown here come from a human donor in a cohort sampled during active COVID-19.

The chain's CDR3 is CASSLQGVKTQYF. The DNA of the CDR3 is TGTGCCAGCAGCTTGCAGGGGGTTAAGACCCAGTACTTC. The rearrangement uses TRBV7-9 and TRBJ2-5, with 7 bases matching TRBD1. J gave up 6 bases and V 3 bases, and 4 bases lay outside the gene matches. In germline, CDR1 is SEHNR, CDR2 FQNEAQ (reference sequence). The CDR3 loop spans 13 amino acids.

The chain joins TRBV20-1 to TRBJ1-1, with TRBD1 identical over 7 bases. The V and J ends lost 3 bases and 10 bases, in that order; junction bases with no gene match: 14. The CDR3 runs to 14 residues. Per germline, CDR1 DFQATT and CDR2 SNEGSKA (reference sequence). The CDR3 region is CSASPGTAGRGAFF. The CDR3 region has the DNA TGCAGTGCTAGTCCAGGGACAGCCGGCCGGGGAGCTTTCTTT.

The chain recombines TRBV30 with TRBJ1-4; a possible D gene is TRBD1 (5 bases). The CDR3 spans 12 residues. V was cut by 3 bases and J by 8 bases, with 10 bases left in between. CDR1 GTSNPN and CDR2 SVGIG come from the germline V gene (reference sequence). The CDR3 sequence is CAWRQGKEKLFF. In DNA form, the CDR3 reads TGTGCCTGGAGGCAGGGAAAGGAAAAACTGTTTTTT.

The chain combines TRBV4-3 with TRBJ2-1, with a tentative D call TRBD2 (6 bases). The CDR3 runs to 16 residues. In germline, CDR1 is LGHNA, CDR2 YSLEER. Trimming stripped 0 bases from V and 3 bases from J, with 12 bases between. CDR3 sequence reads: CASSQDSRGNYNEQFF. The CDR3 DNA is TGCGCCAGCAGCCAAGACTCGCGGGGCAACTACAATGAGCAGTTCTTC.

Only a few counts were recorded for this clone. The V call is TRBV2, the J call TRBJ2-1, with no clear D. CDR3 length: 14 residues. Trimming took off 6 bases at V and 0 bases at J, with 9 bases between the two ends. CDR1 is SNHLY, CDR2 FYNNEI, per germline. The CDR3 here is CASSPPVSYNEQFF. CDR3 DNA: TGTGCCAGCAGCCCCCCGGTCTCCTACAATGAGCAGTTCTTC.

The chain combines TRBV19 with TRBJ2-5; 9 positions agree with TRBD1. In germline, CDR1 is LNHDA, CDR2 SQIVND (reference sequence). The CDR3 has 15 amino acids. V was pared by 6 bases and J by 3 bases, with 8 bases of the junction left unmatched. The DNA for the CDR3 is TGTGCCAGTAGGCCGGGACAGGGCAAAAAAGAGACCCAGTACTTC. As protein: CASRPGQGKKETQYF.

The V gene is TRBV10-1, the J gene TRBJ2-6; maybe TRBD1 (6 bases). Germline V gene sequence: CDR1 WNHNN, CDR2 SYGVQD (reference sequence). The CDR3 is 14 amino acids. The V end was cut by 6 bases, the J end by 2 bases, with 8 bases between. In nucleotides, the CDR3 is TGCGCCAGCAGCCCAGGGGCTGGGGCCAACGTCCTGACTTTC. Translation: CASSPGAGANVLTF.

The genes are TRBV28 and TRBJ1-1, with a possible D match to TRBD1 (6 bases). V lost 7 bases, J lost 2 bases, and 26 bases lay in between. The germline gives CDR1 MDHEN, CDR2 SYDVKM. CDR3 length equals 18 residues. The CDR3, as DNA: TGTGCCAGCACAAACGGATGGCGGGGGCGAACAGGAAACACTGAAGCTTTCTTT. Its protein product is CASTNGWRGRTGNTEAFF. Based on the CDR3 plus reference TRBV28 and TRBJ1-1, the full variable domain is DVKVTQSSRYLVKRTGEKVFLECVQDMDHENMFWYRQDPGLGLRLIYFSYDVKMKEKGDIPEGYSVSREKKERFSLILESASTNQTSMYLCASTNGWRGRTGNTEAFFGQGTRLTVV.

The chain combines TRBV6-1 with TRBJ1-2; D is undetermined. The CDR3 spans 16 residues. The V end lost 2 bases, the J end lost 4 bases, and 17 bases lay between the germline ends. Germline V gene data show CDR1 as MNHNS and CDR2 as SASEGT. CDR3 region: CASSEMKSGGSYGYTF. DNA of the CDR3: TGTGCCAGCAGTGAAATGAAGTCAGGAGGATCCTATGGCTACACCTTC.

V gene TRBV11-2 combines with J gene TRBJ1-3; tentatively, D is TRBD1 (5 bases). CDR3 size: 15 residues. Germline V gene sequence: CDR1 SGHAT, CDR2 FQNNGV. Trimming stripped 2 bases from V and 0 bases from J, with 8 bases between. DNA of the CDR3: TGTGCCAGCAGCTTAACAGGAAACTCTGGAAACACCATATATTTT. This sequence encodes CASSLTGNSGNTIYF.

V gene TRBV20-1 combines with J gene TRBJ1-6; D may be TRBD1 (5 bases). The V gene's germline CDR1 is DFQATT and CDR2 SNEGSKA (reference sequence). Deletions cut 5 bases from V and 19 bases from J, with 9 bases between. The CDR3 has 8 residues. As DNA, the CDR3 is TGCAGTGCTCCCCCAGGGCACTTT. Protein: CSAPPGHF.

This sequence joins TRBV3-1 (or the pseudogene TRBV3-2) and TRBJ1-2; 7 nucleotides align to TRBD1. The CDR3 extends over 12 amino acids. J was trimmed by 4 bases and V by 8 bases; bases with no gene match: 4. CDR1 and CDR2 from the germline V gene are LGHDT and YNNKEL (reference sequence). For the CDR3, the DNA is TGTGCCAGCCAAGGGGGCCTCTATGGCTACACCTTC. Its translation is CASQGGLYGYTF.

The rearrangement joins TRBV9 to TRBJ1-1; TRBD1 agrees at 8 bases. V lost 0 bases and J lost 2; bases outside the gene matches: 6. CDR3 length: 16 amino acids. The V gene's germline CDR1 is SGDLS and CDR2 YYNGEE. CDR3: CASSVVIGQGNTEAFF. The CDR3 region has the DNA TGTGCCAGCAGCGTAGTTATCGGACAGGGTAACACTGAAGCTTTCTTT.

This clone was counted only a few times. The V gene is TRBV12-5, the J gene TRBJ2-2, with 8 bases lining up with TRBD1. Germline assignment: CDR1 LGHNT and CDR2 FRNRAP. V was clipped by 3 bases and J by 7 bases; unmatched bases: 10. The CDR3 sequence is 16 residues long. CDR3 residues: CASGLRRQGSSGELFF. The CDR3 DNA reads TGTGCTAGTGGTTTACGAAGACAGGGGAGCAGCGGGGAGCTGTTTTTT.

The rearrangement joins TRBV6-5 to TRBJ1-6; possibly TRBD1 for D (5 bases). The CDR3 loop spans 15 amino acids. Trimming took off 2 bases at V and 5 bases at J, with 10 bases between the two ends. Looked up from germline, CDR1 is MNHEY and CDR2 is SVGAGI. CDR3 DNA: TGTGCCAGCAGTTACGGGACGGGGGATAATTCACCCCTCCACTTT. It is translated as CASSYGTGDNSPLHF.

The chain is built from TRBV10-3 and TRBJ1-5; a weak D match, TRBD1 (5 bases). The CDR3 spans 16 residues. CDR1 is ENHRY and CDR2 is SYGVKD in the germline V gene. V shed 0 bases and J shed 1 base, with 10 bases lying between them. The CDR3 nucleotides are TGTGCCATCAGTGAGTCGGGGGGTCTAAGCAATCAGCCCCAGCATTTT. Translated: CAISESGGLSNQPQHF.

The chain uses TRBV6-5 and TRBJ1-1; no clear D. In germline, CDR1 is MNHEY, CDR2 SVGAGI. The V end lost 9 bases, the J end lost 0 bases, and 11 bases lay between the germline ends. CDR3 length: 13 amino acids. CDR3 region: CASARVLNTEAFF. The CDR3 DNA reads TGTGCCAGTGCGAGGGTCCTGAACACTGAAGCTTTCTTT.

This chain links TRBV5-4 with TRBJ1-1; no definite D call. Germline lookup yields CDR1 SGHNT and CDR2 YYREEE (reference sequence). This CDR3 spans 14 amino acids. V lost 4 bases and J 3 bases, leaving 13 bases between the germline ends. CDR3: CASSHGGGDTEAFF. CDR3 coding DNA: TGTGCCAGCAGCCACGGAGGTGGTGACACTGAAGCTTTCTTT.

This sequence joins TRBV19 and TRBJ2-5, with a tentative D call TRBD1 (5 bases). Trimming shortened V by 2 bases and J by 5 bases, and 18 bases separated the two germline ends. Germline assignment: CDR1 LNHDA and CDR2 SQIVND (reference sequence). CDR3 length equals 16 residues. The CDR3 nucleotides are TGTGCCAGTAGTATAAGCAGGGCGCTGGGTCGGGAGACCCAGTACTTC. Protein sequence: CASSISRALGRETQYF.

This chain connects TRBV2 to TRBJ1-2; D gene unclear. V was pared by 3 bases and J by 4 bases, with 9 bases between. Germline V lookup: CDR1 SNHLY, CDR2 FYNNEI. The CDR3 totals 13 residues. The CDR3 here is CASSEGRVYGYTF. In nucleotides, the CDR3 is TGTGCCAGCAGTGAGGGCAGAGTCTATGGCTACACCTTC.

The chain employs TRBV12-5 and TRBJ1-4; 10 positions match TRBD1. V gave up 7 bases and J gave up 4 bases; unmatched junction bases: 12. The germline V gene has CDR1 LGHNT and CDR2 FRNRAP. The length of the CDR3 is 17 residues. CDR3 bases: TGTGCTAGTGCCCCGGTAAGGGGGACAGGGGTTAATGAAAAACTGTTTTTT. Its translation: CASAPVRGTGVNEKLFF.

V gene TRBV5-5 combines with J gene TRBJ1-4; D remains unclear. With 4 bases removed from V and 7 bases from J, the gap between germline ends came to 8 bases. This CDR3 contains 12 residues. The germline V gene encodes CDR1 SGHKS and CDR2 YYEKEE (reference sequence). The CDR3 sequence is CASSPPSEKLFF. In nucleotides, the CDR3 is TGTGCCAGCAGCCCCCCTTCTGAAAAACTGTTTTTT.

The gene calls are TRBV18 and TRBJ1-1, with D unclear. The CDR3 is made up of 13 amino acids. V lost 3 bases and J 6 bases, leaving 11 bases between the germline ends. Per germline, CDR1 KGHSH and CDR2 LQKENI. The CDR3 loop reads CASSPEVSAEAFF. CDR3 coding DNA: TGTGCCAGCTCACCCGAAGTGAGCGCTGAAGCTTTCTTT.

J is TRBJ1-2 and V is TRBV29-1, with 7 bases that match TRBD1. The CDR3 totals 13 residues. Germline values: CDR1 SQVTM, CDR2 ANQGSEA. Trimming at V came to 4 bases and at J to 7 bases, leaving 9 bases not matched to a gene. Here the CDR3 DNA reads TGCAGCGTTGGTGAGACAGGGCCTTTTGGCTACACCTTC. Translated, it gives CSVGETGPFGYTF.

V gene TRBV7-9 combines with J gene TRBJ2-7, with 9 bases matching TRBD2. CDR3 length: 15 amino acids. From germline, CDR1 is SEHNR and CDR2 FQNEAQ (reference sequence). V shed 6 bases and J 0 bases; nucleotides not matched to a gene: 6. CDR3 in DNA: TGTGCCAGCAGTCTGTCTAGCGGGGCCTCCTACGAGCAGTACTTC. It translates to CASSLSSGASYEQYF.

The chain carries TRBV5-8 and TRBJ2-4; 8 bases are a match to TRBD1. Germline trimming cut 0 bases from V and 7 bases from J; bases unmatched to any gene: 3. The germline V gene has CDR1 SGHTS and CDR2 YDEGEE. The CDR3 length is 14 residues. DNA for the CDR3: TGTGCCAGCAGCTTGGCTACAGGGGGTAACATTCAGTACTTC. It is translated as CASSLATGGNIQYF.

The chain joins TRBV5-1 to TRBJ2-5; D might be TRBD2 (5 bases). The CDR3 is 13 amino acids. The V gene lost 6 bases and the J gene lost 1 base, with 10 bases spanning the gap. Germline CDR1 is SGHRS and CDR2 is YFSETQ. DNA of the CDR3: TGCGCCAGCAAAATGGCGGGCCAAGAGACCCAGTACTTC. Translating gives CASKMAGQETQYF. Complete variable domain (other parts from reference TRBV5-1 and TRBJ2-5): KAGVTQTPRYLIKTRGQQVTLSCSPISGHRSVSWYQQTPGQGLQFLFEYFSETQRNKGNFPGRFSGRQFSNSRSEMNVSTLELGDSALYLCASKMAGQETQYFGPGTRLLVL.

The J gene is TRBJ2-5, the V gene TRBV5-1, with a tentative D call TRBD1 (5 bases). Trimming pared 0 bases from V and 1 base from J, leaving 7 bases between. The CDR3 loop spans 14 amino acids. The germline CDR1 and CDR2 sequences are SGHRS and YFSETQ. The CDR3, as DNA: TGCGCCAGCAGCTTGGGGACATCCCAAGAGACCCAGTACTTC. Translation: CASSLGTSQETQYF. The full variable domain, completed using reference TRBV5-1 and TRBJ2-5, is KAGVTQTPRYLIKTRGQQVTLSCSPISGHRSVSWYQQTPGQGLQFLFEYFSETQRNKGNFPGRFSGRQFSNSRSEMNVSTLELGDSALYLCASSLGTSQETQYFGPGTRLLVL.

V and J are TRBV6-1 and TRBJ1-4, with D unclear. Germline V gene data show CDR1 as MNHNS and CDR2 as SASEGT. The CDR3 has 12 amino acids. The ends were cut back, 1 base at V and 8 bases at J, with 5 bases in the middle. The CDR3 loop is CASSEVAEKLFF. The CDR3 DNA reads TGTGCCAGCAGTGAAGTGGCAGAAAAACTGTTTTTT.

This rearrangement joins TRBV2 to TRBJ2-4, with 7 bases lining up with TRBD1. The CDR3 loop spans 15 amino acids. J lost 5 bases, V lost 1 base, and 5 bases had no gene match. The V gene's germline CDR1 is SNHLY and CDR2 FYNNEI. The CDR3 reads CASSEGTGAQNIQYF. The CDR3, as DNA: TGTGCCAGCAGTGAAGGAACAGGGGCCCAAAACATTCAGTACTTC.

The V and J genes are TRBV3-1 (or the pseudogene TRBV3-2) and TRBJ1-3, with TRBD1 matching 7 bases. Trimming cost V 4 bases and J 3 bases; bases outside gene matches: 3. The CDR3 is made up of 14 amino acids. Germline loops: CDR1 LGHDT, CDR2 YNNKEL (reference sequence). CDR3 nucleotides: TGTGCCAGCAGCCTAGGGACAGTTGGAAACACCATATATTTT. Translating it yields CASSLGTVGNTIYF.